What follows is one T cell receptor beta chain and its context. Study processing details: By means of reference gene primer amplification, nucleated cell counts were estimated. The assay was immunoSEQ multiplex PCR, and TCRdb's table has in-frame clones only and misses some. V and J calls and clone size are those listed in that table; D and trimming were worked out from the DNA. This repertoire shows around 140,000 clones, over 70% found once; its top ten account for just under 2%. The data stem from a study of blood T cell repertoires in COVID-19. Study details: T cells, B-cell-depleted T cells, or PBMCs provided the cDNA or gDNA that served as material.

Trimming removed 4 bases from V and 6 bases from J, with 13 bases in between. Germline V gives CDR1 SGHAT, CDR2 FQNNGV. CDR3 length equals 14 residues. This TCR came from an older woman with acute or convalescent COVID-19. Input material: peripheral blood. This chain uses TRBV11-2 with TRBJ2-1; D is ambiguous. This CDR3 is CASSSLTHFNEQFF. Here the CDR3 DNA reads TGTGCCAGCAGCTCCTTAACCCACTTCAATGAGCAGTTCTTC.